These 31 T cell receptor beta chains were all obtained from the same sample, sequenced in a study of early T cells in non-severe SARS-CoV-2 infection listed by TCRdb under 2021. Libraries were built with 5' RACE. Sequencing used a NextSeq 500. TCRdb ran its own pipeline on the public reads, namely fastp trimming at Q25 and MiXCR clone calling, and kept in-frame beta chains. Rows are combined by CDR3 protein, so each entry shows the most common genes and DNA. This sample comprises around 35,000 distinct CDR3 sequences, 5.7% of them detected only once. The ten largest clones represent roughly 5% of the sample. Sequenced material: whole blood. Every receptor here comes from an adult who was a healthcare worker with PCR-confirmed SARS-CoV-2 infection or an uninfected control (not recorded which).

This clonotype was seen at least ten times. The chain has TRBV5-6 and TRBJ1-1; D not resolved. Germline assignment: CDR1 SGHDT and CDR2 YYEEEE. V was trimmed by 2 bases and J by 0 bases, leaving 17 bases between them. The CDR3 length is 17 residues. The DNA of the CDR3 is TGTGCCAGCAGCTTAAGTCGGCGGTTCACCATGAACACTGAAGCTTTCTTT. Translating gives CASSLSRRFTMNTEAFF.

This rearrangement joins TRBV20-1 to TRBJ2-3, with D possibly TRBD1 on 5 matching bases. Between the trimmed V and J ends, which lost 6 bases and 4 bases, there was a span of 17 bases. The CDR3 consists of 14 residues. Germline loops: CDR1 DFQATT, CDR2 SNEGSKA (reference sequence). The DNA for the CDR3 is TGCAGTGCCGCTGCCAGCAGGGAAGCAGATACGCAGTATTTT. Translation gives CSAAASREADTQYF.

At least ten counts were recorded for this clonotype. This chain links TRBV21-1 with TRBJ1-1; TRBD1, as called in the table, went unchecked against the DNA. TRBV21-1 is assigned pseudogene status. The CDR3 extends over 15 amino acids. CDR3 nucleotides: TGTGCCAGCAGCGCACAGGGAAAGATGGACACTGAAGCTTTCTTT. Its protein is CASSAQGKMDTEAFF.

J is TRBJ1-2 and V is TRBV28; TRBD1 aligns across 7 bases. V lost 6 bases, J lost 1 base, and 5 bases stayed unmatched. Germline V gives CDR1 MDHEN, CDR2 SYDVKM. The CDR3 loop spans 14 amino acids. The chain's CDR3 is CASRKGTVNYGYTF. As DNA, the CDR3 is TGTGCCAGCAGGAAAGGGACAGTTAACTATGGCTACACCTTC.

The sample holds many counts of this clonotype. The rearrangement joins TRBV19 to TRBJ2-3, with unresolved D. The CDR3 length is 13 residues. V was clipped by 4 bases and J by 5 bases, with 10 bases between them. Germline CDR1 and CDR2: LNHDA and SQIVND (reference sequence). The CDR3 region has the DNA TGTGCCAGTAGTAACACTCCAAGAGATACGCAGTATTTT. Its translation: CASSNTPRDTQYF.

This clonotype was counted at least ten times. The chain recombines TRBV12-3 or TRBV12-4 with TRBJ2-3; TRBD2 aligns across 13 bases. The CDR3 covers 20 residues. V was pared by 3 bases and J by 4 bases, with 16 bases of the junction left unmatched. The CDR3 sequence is CASSFALTSGRVQSPDTQYF. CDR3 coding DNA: TGTGCCAGCAGTTTCGCTTTAACTAGCGGGAGGGTTCAGTCCCCAGATACGCAGTATTTT.

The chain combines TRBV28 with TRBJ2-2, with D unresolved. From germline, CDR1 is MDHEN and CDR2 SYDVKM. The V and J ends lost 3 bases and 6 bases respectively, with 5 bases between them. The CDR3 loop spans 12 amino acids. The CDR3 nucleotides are TGTGCCAGCAGTTTTCCAGCCGGGGAGCTGTTTTTT. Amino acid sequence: CASSFPAGELFF.

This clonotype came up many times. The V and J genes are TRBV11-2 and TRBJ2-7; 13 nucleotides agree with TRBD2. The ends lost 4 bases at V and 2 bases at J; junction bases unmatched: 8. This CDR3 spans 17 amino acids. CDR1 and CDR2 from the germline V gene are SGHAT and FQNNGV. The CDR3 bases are TGTGCCAGCAGCTCATGGACTAGCGGGAGCAAAACCTACGAGCAGTACTTC. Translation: CASSSWTSGSKTYEQYF.

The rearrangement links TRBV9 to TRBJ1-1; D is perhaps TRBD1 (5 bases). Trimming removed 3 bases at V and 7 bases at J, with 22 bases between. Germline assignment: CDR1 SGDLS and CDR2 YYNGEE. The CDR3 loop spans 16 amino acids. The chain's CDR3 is CASSAVGSGIKGEAFF. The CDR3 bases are TGTGCCAGCAGCGCCGTCGGTTCAGGGATCAAGGGTGAAGCTTTCTTT.

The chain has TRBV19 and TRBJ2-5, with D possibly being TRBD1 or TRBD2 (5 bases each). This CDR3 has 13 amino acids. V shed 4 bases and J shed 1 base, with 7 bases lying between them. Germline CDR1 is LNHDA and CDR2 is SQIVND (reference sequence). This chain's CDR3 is CASSRGFQETQYF. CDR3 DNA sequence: TGTGCCAGTAGTAGGGGGTTCCAAGAGACCCAGTACTTC.

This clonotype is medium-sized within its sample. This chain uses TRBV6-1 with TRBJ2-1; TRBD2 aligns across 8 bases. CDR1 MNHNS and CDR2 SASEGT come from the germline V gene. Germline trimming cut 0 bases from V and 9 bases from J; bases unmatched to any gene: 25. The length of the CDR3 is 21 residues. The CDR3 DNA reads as TGTGCCAGCAGTGAAGCGCTTCAGGGTTTAAGGAGCGGGAGAAGGTGGGGTGAGCAGTTCTTC. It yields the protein CASSEALQGLRSGRRWGEQFF.

The CDR3 DNA reads TGTGCCAGCAGCCTGACCCCCGGGGAGCTGTTTTTT. It translates to CASSLTPGELFF. This chain uses TRBV6-5 with TRBJ2-2; D unclear. Trimming removed 6 bases at V and 6 bases at J, with 8 bases between. The CDR3 is made up of 12 amino acids. CDR1 is MNHEY, CDR2 SVGAGI, per germline.

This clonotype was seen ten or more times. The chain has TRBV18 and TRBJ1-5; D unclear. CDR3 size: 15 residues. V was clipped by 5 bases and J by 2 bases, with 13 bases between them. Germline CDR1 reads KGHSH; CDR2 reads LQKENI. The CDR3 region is CASSTLREGNQPQHF. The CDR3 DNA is TGTGCCAGCTCAACCTTGAGGGAGGGCAATCAGCCCCAGCATTTT.

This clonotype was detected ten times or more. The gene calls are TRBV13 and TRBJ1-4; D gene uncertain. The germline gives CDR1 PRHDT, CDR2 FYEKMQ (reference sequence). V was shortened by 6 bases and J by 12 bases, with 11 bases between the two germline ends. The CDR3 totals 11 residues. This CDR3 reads CASSTLEQLFF. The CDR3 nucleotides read TGTGCCAGCAGTACCCTAGAGCAACTGTTTTTT.

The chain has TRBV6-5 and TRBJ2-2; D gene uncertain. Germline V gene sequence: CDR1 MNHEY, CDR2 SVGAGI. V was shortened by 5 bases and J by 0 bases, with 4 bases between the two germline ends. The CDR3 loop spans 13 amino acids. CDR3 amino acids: CASSPANTGELFF. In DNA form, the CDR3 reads TGTGCCAGCAGTCCTGCGAACACCGGGGAGCTGTTTTTT.

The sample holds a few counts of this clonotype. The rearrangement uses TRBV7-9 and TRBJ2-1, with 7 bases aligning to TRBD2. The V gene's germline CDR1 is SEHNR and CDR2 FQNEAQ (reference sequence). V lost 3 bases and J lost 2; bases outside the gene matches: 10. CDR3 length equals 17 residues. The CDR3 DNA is TGTGCCAGCAGCTTCAAGACCGGGACTATGCCCTACAATGAGCAGTTCTTC. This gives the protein CASSFKTGTMPYNEQFF.

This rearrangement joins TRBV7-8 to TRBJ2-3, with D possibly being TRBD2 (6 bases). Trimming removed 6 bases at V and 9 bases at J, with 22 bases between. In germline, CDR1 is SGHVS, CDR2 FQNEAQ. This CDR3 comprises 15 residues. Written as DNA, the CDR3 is TGTGCCAGCAGGCCACGCGGCGGGGAACCAGGGACGCAGTATTTT. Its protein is CASRPRGGEPGTQYF.

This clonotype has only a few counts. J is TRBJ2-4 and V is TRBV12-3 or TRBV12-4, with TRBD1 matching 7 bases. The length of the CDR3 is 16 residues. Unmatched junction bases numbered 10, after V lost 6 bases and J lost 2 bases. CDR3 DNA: TGTGCCAGCAGCTTGGGAACAGGGGTCACCAAAAACATTCAGTACTTC. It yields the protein CASSLGTGVTKNIQYF.

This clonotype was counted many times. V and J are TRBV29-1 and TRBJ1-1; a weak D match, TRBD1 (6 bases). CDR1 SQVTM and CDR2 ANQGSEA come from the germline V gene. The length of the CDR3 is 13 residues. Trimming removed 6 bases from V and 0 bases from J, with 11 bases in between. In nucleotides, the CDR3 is TGCAGCGTGTGCGGACAGATGAACACTGAAGCTTTCTTT. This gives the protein CSVCGQMNTEAFF.

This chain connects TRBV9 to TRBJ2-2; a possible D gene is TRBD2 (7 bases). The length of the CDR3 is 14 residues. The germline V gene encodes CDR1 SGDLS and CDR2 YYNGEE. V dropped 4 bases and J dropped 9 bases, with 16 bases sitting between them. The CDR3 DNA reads TGTGCCAGCAGCACCGCCGGGGGGCCACGGGAGCTGTTTTTT. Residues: CASSTAGGPRELFF.

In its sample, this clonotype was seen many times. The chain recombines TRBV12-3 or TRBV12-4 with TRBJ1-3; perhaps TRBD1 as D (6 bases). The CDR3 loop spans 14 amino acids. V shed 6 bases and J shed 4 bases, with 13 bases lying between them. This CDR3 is CASRVQGTGNTIYF. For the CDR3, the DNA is TGTGCCAGCAGGGTACAGGGAACCGGAAACACCATATATTTT.

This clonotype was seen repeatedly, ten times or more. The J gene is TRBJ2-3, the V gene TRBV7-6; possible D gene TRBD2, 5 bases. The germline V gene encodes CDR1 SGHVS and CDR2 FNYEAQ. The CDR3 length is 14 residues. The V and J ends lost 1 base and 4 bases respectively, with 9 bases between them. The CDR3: CASSLVPGSDTQYF. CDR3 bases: TGTGCCAGCAGCTTAGTTCCGGGGTCAGATACGCAGTATTTT.

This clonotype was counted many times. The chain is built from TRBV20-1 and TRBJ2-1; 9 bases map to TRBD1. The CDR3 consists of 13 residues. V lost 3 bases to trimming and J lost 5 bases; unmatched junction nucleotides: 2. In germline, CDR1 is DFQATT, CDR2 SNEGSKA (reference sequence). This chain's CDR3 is CSARDRGNNEQFF. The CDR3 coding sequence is TGCAGTGCTAGGGACAGGGGCAACAATGAGCAGTTCTTC.

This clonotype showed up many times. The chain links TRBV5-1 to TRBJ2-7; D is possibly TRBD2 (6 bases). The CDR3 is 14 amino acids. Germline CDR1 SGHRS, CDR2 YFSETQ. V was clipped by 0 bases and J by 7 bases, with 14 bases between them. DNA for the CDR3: TGCGCCAGCAGCTTGGACGGGGGACCGGGGGAGCAGTACTTC. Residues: CASSLDGGPGEQYF.

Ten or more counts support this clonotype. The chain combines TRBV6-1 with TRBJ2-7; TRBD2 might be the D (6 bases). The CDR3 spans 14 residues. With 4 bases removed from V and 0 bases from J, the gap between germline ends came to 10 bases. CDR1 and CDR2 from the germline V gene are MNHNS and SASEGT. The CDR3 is CASSADGSSYEQYV. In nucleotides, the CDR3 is TGTGCCAGCAGTGCGGACGGGAGCTCCTACGAGCAGTACGTC.

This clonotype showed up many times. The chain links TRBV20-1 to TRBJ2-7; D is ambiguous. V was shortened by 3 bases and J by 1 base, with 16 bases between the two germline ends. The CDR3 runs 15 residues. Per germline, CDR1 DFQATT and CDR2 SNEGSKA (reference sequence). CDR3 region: CSASTSAPSSYEQYF. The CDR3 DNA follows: TGCAGTGCTAGCACATCCGCCCCGTCTTCCTACGAGCAGTACTTC.

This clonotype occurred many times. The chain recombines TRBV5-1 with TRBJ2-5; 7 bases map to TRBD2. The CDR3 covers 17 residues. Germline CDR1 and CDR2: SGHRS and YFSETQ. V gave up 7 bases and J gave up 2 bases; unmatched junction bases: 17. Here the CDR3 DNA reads TGCGCCAGCCGCCCGGCTTGGCGGGAGAGGAGTCAAGAGACCCAGTACTTC. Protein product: CASRPAWRERSQETQYF.

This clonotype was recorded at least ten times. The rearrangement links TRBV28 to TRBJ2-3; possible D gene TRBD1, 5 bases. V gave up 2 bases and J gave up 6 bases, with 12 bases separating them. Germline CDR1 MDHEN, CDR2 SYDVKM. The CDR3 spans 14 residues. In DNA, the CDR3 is TGTGCCAGCAGTTTAATAGGGGTGGAGGATACGCAGTATTTT. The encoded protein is CASSLIGVEDTQYF. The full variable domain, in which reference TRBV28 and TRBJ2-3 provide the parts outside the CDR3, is DVKVTQSSRYLVKRTGEKVFLECVQDMDHENMFWYRQDPGLGLRLIYFSYDVKMKEKGDIPEGYSVSREKKERFSLILESASTNQTSMYLCASSLIGVEDTQYFGPGTRLTVL.

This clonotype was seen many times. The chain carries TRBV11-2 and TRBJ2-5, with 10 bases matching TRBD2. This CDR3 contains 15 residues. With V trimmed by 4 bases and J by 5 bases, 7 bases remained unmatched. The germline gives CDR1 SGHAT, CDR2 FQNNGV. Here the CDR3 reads CASSSAPLAGETQYF. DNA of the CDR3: TGTGCCAGCAGCTCAGCCCCACTAGCGGGGGAGACCCAGTACTTC. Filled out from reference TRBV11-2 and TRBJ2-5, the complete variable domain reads EAGVAQSPRYKIIEKRQSVAFWCNPISGHATLYWYQQILGQGPKLLIQFQNNGVVDDSQLPKDRFSAERLKGVDSTLKIQPAKLEDSAVYLCASSSAPLAGETQYFGPGTRLLVL.

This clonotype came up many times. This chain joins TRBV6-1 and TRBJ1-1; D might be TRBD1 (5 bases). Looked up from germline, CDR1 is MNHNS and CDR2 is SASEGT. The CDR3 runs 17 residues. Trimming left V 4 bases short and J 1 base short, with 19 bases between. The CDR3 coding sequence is TGTGCCAGCAGTGTCCAGCGGATTGCAGGGCGGAACACTGAAGCTTTCTTT. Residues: CASSVQRIAGRNTEAFF.

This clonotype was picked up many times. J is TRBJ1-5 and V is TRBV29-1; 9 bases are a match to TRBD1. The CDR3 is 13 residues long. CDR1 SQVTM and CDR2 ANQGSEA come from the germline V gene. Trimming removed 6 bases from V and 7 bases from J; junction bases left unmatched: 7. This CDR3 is CSVGTDRGQPQHF. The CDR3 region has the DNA TGCAGCGTGGGTACGGACAGGGGACAGCCCCAGCATTTT.